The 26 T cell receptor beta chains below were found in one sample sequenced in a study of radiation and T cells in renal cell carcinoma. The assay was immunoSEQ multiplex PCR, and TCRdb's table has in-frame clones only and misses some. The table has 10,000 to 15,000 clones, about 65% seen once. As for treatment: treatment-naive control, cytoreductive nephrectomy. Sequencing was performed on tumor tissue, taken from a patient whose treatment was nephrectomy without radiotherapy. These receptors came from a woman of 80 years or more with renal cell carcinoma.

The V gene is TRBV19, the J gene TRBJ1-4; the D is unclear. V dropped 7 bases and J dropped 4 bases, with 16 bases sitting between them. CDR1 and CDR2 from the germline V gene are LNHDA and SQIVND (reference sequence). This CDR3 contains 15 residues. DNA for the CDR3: TGTGCCAGTAAAGCTCTAGGGCAGATTAATGAAAAACTGTTTTTT. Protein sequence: CASKALGQINEKLFF.

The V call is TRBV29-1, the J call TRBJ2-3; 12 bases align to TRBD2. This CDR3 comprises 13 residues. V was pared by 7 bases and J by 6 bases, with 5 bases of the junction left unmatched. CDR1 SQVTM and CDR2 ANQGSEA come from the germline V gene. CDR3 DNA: TGCAGCGCTAGCGGGGGGGGAGTGGATACGCAGTATTTT. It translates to CSASGGGVDTQYF.

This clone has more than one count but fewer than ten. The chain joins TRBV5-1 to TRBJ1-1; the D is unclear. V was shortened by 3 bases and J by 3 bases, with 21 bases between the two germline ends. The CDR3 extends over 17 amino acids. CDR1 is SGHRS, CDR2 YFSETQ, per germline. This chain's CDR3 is CASSSNPGPPEDTEAFF. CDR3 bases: TGCGCCAGCAGCTCTAATCCAGGTCCGCCCGAGGACACTGAAGCTTTCTTT.

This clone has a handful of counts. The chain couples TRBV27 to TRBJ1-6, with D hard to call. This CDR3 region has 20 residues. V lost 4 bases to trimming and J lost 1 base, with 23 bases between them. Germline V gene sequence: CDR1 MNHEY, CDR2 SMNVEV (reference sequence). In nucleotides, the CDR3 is TGTGCCAGCAGTTCCGCCTCTCGACCCTGGCCGGGGTCCTATAATTCACCCCTCCACTTT. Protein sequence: CASSSASRPWPGSYNSPLHF.

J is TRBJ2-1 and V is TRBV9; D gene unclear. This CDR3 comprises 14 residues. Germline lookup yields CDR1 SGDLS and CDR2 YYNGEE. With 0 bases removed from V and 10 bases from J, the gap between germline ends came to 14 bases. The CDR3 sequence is CASSVAGGGGEQFF. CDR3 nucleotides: TGTGCCAGCAGCGTAGCCGGTGGCGGTGGCGAGCAGTTCTTC.

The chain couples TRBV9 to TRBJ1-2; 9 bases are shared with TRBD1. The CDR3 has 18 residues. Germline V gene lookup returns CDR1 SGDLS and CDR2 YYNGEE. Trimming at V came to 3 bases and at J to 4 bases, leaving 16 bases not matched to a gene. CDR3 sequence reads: CASSGRGQGQGGPYGYTF. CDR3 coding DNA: TGTGCCAGCAGCGGTAGGGGTCAGGGACAGGGTGGCCCCTATGGCTACACCTTC.

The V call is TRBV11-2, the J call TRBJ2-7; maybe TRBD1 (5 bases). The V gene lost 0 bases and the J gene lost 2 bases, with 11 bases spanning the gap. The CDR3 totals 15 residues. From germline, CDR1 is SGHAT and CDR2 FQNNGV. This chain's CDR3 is CASSLDPGQTYEQYF. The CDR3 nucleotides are TGTGCCAGCAGCTTAGATCCAGGGCAAACCTACGAGCAGTACTTC.

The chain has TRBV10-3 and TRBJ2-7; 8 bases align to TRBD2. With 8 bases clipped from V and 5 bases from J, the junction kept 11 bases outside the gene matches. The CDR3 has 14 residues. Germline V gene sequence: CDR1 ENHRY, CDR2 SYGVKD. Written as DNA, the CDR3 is TGTGCCATCTCTGAACGGCGGGGGGCCCACGAGCAGTACTTC. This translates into CAISERRGAHEQYF.

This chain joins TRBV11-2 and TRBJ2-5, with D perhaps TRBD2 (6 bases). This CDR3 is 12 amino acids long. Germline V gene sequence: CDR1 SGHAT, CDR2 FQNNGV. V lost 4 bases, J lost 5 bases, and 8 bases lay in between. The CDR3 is CASSSEGETQYF. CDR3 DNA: TGTGCCAGCAGCTCGGAGGGGGAGACCCAGTACTTC.

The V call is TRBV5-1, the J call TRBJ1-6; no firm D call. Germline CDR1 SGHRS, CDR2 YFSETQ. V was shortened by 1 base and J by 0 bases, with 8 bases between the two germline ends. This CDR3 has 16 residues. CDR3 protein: CASSLSGSSYNSPLHF. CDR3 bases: TGCGCCAGCAGCTTGAGCGGAAGCTCCTATAATTCACCCCTCCACTTT.

CDR3 bases: TGCGCCAGCACCGATACAGGGGAGTACGAGCAGTACTTC. This translates into CASTDTGEYEQYF. This sequence joins TRBV10-2 and TRBJ2-7; 7 positions agree with TRBD1. Germline CDR1 WSHSY, CDR2 SAAADI. CDR3 length: 13 residues. V lost 7 bases, J lost 4 bases, and 7 bases stayed unmatched.

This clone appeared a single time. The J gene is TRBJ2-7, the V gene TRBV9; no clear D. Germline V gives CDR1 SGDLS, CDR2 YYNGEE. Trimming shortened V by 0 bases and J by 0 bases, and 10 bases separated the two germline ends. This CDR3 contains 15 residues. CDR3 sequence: CASSVGVSSSYEQYF. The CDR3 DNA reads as TGTGCCAGCAGCGTAGGCGTCAGTAGCTCCTACGAGCAGTACTTC.

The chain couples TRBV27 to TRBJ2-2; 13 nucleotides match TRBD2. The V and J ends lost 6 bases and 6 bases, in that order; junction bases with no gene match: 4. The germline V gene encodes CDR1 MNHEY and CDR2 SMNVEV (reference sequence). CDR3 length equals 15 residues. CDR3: CASRLAGGPPGELFF. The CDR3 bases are TGTGCCAGCAGACTAGCGGGGGGGCCCCCCGGGGAGCTGTTTTTT.

CDR3 sequence reads: CASSREPPTGGGNEKLFF. CDR3 in DNA: TGTGCCAGCAGCAGAGAACCGCCAACAGGCGGGGGGAATGAAAAACTGTTTTTT. This sequence joins TRBV7-8 and TRBJ1-4; tentative D call: TRBD1 (5 bases). Trimming took 5 bases from V and 5 from J, leaving 24 bases between them. Germline V lookup: CDR1 SGHVS, CDR2 FQNEAQ. CDR3 length equals 18 residues. Full variable domain (remainder filled in from reference TRBV7-8 and TRBJ1-4): GAGVSQSPRYKVAKRGQDVALRCDPISGHVSLFWYQQALGQGPEFLTYFQNEAQLDKSGLPSDRFFAERPEGSVSTLKIQRTQQEDSAVYLCASSREPPTGGGNEKLFFGSGTQLSVL.

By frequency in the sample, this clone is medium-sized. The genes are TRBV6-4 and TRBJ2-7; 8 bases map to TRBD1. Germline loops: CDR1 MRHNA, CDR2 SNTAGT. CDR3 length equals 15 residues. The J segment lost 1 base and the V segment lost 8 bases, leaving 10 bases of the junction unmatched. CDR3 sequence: CASEFWQGASYEQYV. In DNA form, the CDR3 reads TGTGCCAGCGAATTCTGGCAGGGGGCATCCTACGAGCAGTACGTC.

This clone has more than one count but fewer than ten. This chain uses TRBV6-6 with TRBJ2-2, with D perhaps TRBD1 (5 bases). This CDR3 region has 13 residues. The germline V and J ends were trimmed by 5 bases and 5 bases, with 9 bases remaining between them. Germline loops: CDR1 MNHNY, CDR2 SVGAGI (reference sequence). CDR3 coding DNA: TGTGCCAGCAGTGACAGAGCAACCGGGGAGCTGTTTTTT. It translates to CASSDRATGELFF.

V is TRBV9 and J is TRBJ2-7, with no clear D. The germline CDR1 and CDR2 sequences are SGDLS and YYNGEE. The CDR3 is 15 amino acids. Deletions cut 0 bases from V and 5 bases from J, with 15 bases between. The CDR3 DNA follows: TGTGCCAGCAGCGTAGTGCCCACGAGGACCCACGAGCAGTACTTC. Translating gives CASSVVPTRTHEQYF. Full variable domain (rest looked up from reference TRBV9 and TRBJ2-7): DSGVTQTPKHLITATGQRVTLRCSPRSGDLSVYWYQQSLDQGLQFLIQYYNGEERAKGNILERFSAQQFPDLHSELNLSSLELGDSALYFCASSVVPTRTHEQYFGPGTRLTVT.

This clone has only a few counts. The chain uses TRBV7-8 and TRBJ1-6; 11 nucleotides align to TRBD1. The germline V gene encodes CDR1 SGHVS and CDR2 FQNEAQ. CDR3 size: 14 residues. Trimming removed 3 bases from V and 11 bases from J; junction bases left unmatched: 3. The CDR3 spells CASSFPGQGAPLHF. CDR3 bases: TGTGCCAGCAGCTTCCCGGGACAGGGGGCACCCCTCCACTTT.

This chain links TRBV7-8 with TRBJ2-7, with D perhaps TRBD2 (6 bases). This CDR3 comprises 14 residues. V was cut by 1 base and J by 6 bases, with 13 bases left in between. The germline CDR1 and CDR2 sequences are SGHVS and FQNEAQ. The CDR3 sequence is CASSLGRQGGEQYF. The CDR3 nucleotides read TGTGCCAGCAGCTTAGGGCGGCAGGGAGGCGAGCAGTACTTC.

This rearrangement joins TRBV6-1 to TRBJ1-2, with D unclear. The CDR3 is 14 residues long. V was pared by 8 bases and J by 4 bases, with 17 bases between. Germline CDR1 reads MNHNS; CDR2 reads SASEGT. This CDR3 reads CASAGLTEAYGYTF. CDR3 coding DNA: TGTGCCAGCGCCGGGCTTACAGAGGCCTATGGCTACACCTTC.

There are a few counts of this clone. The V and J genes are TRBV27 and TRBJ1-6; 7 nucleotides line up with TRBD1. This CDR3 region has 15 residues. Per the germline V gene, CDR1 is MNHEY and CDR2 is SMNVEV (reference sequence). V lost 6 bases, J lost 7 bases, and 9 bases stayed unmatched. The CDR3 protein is CASRRQGSQNSPLHF. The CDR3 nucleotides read TGTGCCAGCAGGCGACAGGGCAGTCAGAATTCACCCCTCCACTTT.

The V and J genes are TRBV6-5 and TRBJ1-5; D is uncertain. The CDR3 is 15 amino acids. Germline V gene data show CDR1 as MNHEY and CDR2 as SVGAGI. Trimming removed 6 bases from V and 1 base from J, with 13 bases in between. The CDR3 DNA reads TGTGCCAGCAGATCCCTGGACGAAAGCAATCAGCCCCAGCATTTT. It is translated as CASRSLDESNQPQHF.

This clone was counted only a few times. This CDR3 reads CSVAGGNEKLFF. CDR3 sequence (DNA): TGCAGCGTTGCTGGGGGAAATGAAAAACTGTTTTTT. This chain joins TRBV29-1 and TRBJ1-4, with D perhaps matching TRBD1 (5 bases). There are 12 residues in the CDR3. Germline lookup yields CDR1 SQVTM and CDR2 ANQGSEA. With 4 bases removed from V and 5 bases from J, the gap between germline ends came to 8 bases.

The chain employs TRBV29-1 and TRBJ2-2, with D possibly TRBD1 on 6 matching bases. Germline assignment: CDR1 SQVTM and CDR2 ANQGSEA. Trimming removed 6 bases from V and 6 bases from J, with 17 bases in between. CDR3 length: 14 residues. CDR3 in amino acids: CSVISTGLAGELFF. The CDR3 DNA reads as TGCAGCGTGATCTCAACAGGGTTGGCCGGGGAGCTGTTTTTT.

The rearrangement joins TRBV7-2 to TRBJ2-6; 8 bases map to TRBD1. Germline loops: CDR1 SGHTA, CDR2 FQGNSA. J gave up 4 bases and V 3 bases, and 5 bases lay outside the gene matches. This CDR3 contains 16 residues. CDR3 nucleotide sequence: TGTGCCAGCAGCTTCCAGGGGGCGCGCGGGGCCAACGTCCTGACTTTC. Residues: CASSFQGARGANVLTF.

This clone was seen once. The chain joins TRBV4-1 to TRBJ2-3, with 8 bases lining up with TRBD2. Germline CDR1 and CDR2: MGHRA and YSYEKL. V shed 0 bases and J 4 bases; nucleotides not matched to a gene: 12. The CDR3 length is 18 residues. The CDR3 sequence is CASSQDPPIGGAPDTQYF. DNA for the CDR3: TGCGCCAGCAGCCAAGATCCCCCGATCGGGGGGGCCCCAGATACGCAGTATTTT.